The 7 T cell receptor beta chains below all came from one sample that was sequenced in a study of T cells expressing NK-cell markers. One entry per CDR3 protein, without DNA, is what TCRdb gives after re-calling the 5' RACE reads. The sample holds roughly 450,000 distinct CDR3 sequences. Sequencing was carried out using blood T cells: a sorted CD56 or NKG2C T cell subset, CD4+ or CD8+ T cells, or bulk PBMC T cells (not recorded which). Source of these receptors: a woman in her forties or fifties in good health.

The chain has TRBV12-3 or TRBV12-4 and TRBJ2-7; TCRdb proposes TRBD2, but this gene call is untestable without DNA. There are 15 residues in the CDR3. CDR3 residues: CASSFIGTSSYEQYF.

The CDR3 here is CASSYSIVAVPGELFF. The chain is built from TRBV6-6 and TRBJ2-2; the TCRdb call, TRBD2, lacks DNA for checking. The V gene's germline CDR1 is MNHNY and CDR2 SVGAGI (reference sequence). CDR3 size: 16 residues.

This sequence joins TRBV5-5 and TRBJ2-5; the TRBD2 assignment by TCRdb is unverifiable without DNA. The CDR3 is made up of 16 amino acids. The germline gives CDR1 SGHKS, CDR2 YYEKEE (reference sequence). The CDR3 sequence is CASSLISSGRVGTQYF.

This chain joins TRBV3-1 and TRBJ2-1; TCRdb returns TRBD2, unconfirmable since there is no DNA. CDR1 is LGHDT, CDR2 YNNKEL, per germline (reference sequence). The CDR3 has 14 residues. The CDR3 sequence: CASGAAGVYNEQFF.

V gene TRBV7-2 combines with J gene TRBJ1-5. Per the germline V gene, CDR1 is SGHTA and CDR2 is FQGNSA. The CDR3 contains 15 residues. CDR3 protein: CASSLDLWGSEPQHF.

The chain couples TRBV12-3 or TRBV12-4 to TRBJ2-1; the TRBD1 assignment by TCRdb is unverifiable without DNA. The CDR3 runs 16 residues. Here the CDR3 reads CASSLTGGDRPNEQFF.

This chain joins TRBV9 and TRBJ1-3; the D call from TCRdb, TRBD1, cannot be confirmed without DNA. Germline V gives CDR1 SGDLS, CDR2 YYNGEE. CDR3 length: 14 amino acids. The CDR3 here is CASSVRQGQDTIYF.